What follows are 7 T cell receptor beta chains derived from one specimen sequenced in a study of CD8 T cells in Susac syndrome. Random hexamers were used to reverse transcribe an amount of roughly 0.45 to 1 ug RNA. MiXCR, applied by TCRdb to the immunoSEQ multiplex PCR reads, yields one record per CDR3 protein. The table shows 150,000 to 200,000 distinct CDR3 sequences, with 85% to 95% occurring only once. Specimen: CD4+ T cells from PBMCs. Every receptor here comes from a human donor with Susac syndrome.

The chain couples TRBV7-3 to TRBJ2-5; 7 bases fit TRBD2. The CDR3 is made up of 15 amino acids. From germline, CDR1 is SGHTA and CDR2 FQGTGA. Germline trimming cut 5 bases from V and 0 bases from J; bases unmatched to any gene: 6. CDR3 residues: CASSPPAGHQETQYF. CDR3 in DNA: TGTGCCAGCAGCCCTCCAGCGGGGCACCAAGAGACCCAGTACTTC.

V gene TRBV7-9 combines with J gene TRBJ2-5, with TRBD2 matching over 9 bases. Germline V gives CDR1 SEHNR, CDR2 FQNEAQ (reference sequence). This CDR3 has 18 residues. Trimming removed 0 bases from V and 6 bases from J; junction bases left unmatched: 14. In DNA form, the CDR3 reads TGTGCCAGCAGCTTAGCGCCTCGACGCGGGGGGGCCGGGAAGACCCAGTACTTC. Residues: CASSLAPRRGGAGKTQYF. The full variable domain, in which reference TRBV7-9 and TRBJ2-5 provide the parts outside the CDR3, is DTGVSQNPRHKITKRGQNVTFRCDPISEHNRLYWYRQTLGQGPEFLTYFQNEAQLEKSRLLSDRFSAERPKGSFSTLEIQRTEQGDSAMYLCASSLAPRRGGAGKTQYFGPGTRLLVL.

This clonotype was counted once. This chain joins TRBV7-6 and TRBJ2-1, with 8 bases aligning to TRBD1. The CDR3 is 15 residues long. The trim removed 2 bases at V and 7 bases at J, leaving 7 bases unmatched. Germline CDR1 and CDR2: SGHVS and FNYEAQ. CDR3 region: CASSLQGAEDNEQFF. The CDR3 nucleotides read TGTGCCAGCAGCTTACAGGGGGCAGAAGATAATGAGCAGTTCTTC.

This chain joins TRBV12-3 or TRBV12-4 and TRBJ2-3; possibly TRBD1 or TRBD2 for D (7 bases each). The CDR3 is 16 residues long. V shed 3 bases and J shed 1 base, with 14 bases lying between them. The CDR3 region is CASSFYRGGGTDTQYF. CDR3 DNA: TGTGCCAGCAGTTTCTACAGGGGAGGGGGCACAGATACGCAGTATTTT.

The rearrangement joins TRBV20-1 to TRBJ1-2; D gene uncertain. The CDR3 contains 13 residues. V lost 3 bases and J lost 6, with 14 bases in between. CDR1 DFQATT and CDR2 SNEGSKA come from the germline V gene (reference sequence). For the CDR3, the DNA is TGCAGTGCTAGGGCCTTCCAGTGGCATGGCTACACCTTC. Translated, it gives CSARAFQWHGYTF.

The gene calls are TRBV6-2 or TRBV6-3 and TRBJ1-2; D is uncertain. Germline CDR1 MNHEY, CDR2 SVGEGT. The V gene lost 4 bases and the J gene lost 2 bases, with 8 bases spanning the gap. The CDR3 spans 13 residues. The chain's CDR3 is CASSSHVNYGYTF. The DNA of the CDR3 is TGTGCCAGCAGTTCCCACGTCAACTATGGCTACACCTTC.

This chain links TRBV4-3 with TRBJ2-3; possibly TRBD1 for D (6 bases). Germline CDR1 and CDR2: LGHNA and YSLEER. Trimming cost V 0 bases and J 1 base, with 11 bases left between them. The CDR3 is made up of 16 amino acids. This chain's CDR3 is CASSQETGYGTDTQYF. The CDR3 DNA follows: TGCGCCAGCAGCCAAGAAACAGGGTATGGCACAGATACGCAGTATTTT.